Below are 3 T cell receptor beta chains sequenced from a single sample in a study of T cell changes during pregnancy in multiple sclerosis. Sequencing used immunoSEQ multiplex PCR; TCRdb keeps in-frame clones, though not all of them. The data contain more than 55,000 clones, 90% to 95% of them singletons. Sequenced here: peripheral blood, sampled in the third trimester of pregnancy. The receptors come from a female donor with multiple sclerosis, enrolled in a pregnancy study.

In its sample, this clone was seen once. This chain joins TRBV5-4 and TRBJ2-5; maybe TRBD1 (6 bases). This CDR3 has 13 amino acids. Trimming pared 2 bases from V and 4 bases from J, leaving 9 bases between. Germline V lookup: CDR1 SGHNT, CDR2 YYREEE (reference sequence). The CDR3 sequence: CASSFVGGETQYF. DNA of the CDR3: TGTGCCAGCAGCTTCGTAGGGGGAGAGACCCAGTACTTC. The entire variable domain, with the rest obtained from reference TRBV5-4 and TRBJ2-5, is as follows: ETGVTQSPTHLIKTRGQQVTLRCSSQSGHNTVSWYQQALGQGPQFIFQYYREEENGRGNFPPRFSGLQFPNYSSELNVNALELDDSALYLCASSFVGGETQYFGPGTRLLVL.

Here the CDR3 DNA reads TGTGCCAGTTCCGCGGGGGGGAATAGGGATCAGCCCCAGCATTTT. Its protein is CASSAGGNRDQPQHF. The rearrangement uses TRBV19 and TRBJ1-5, with a tentative D call TRBD1 (5 bases). The CDR3 runs to 15 residues. Germline V gene data show CDR1 as LNHDA and CDR2 as SQIVND (reference sequence). V was cut by 8 bases and J by 5 bases, with 19 bases left in between.

The V gene is TRBV27, the J gene TRBJ2-7, with a weak D call TRBD2 (5 bases). Germline values: CDR1 MNHEY, CDR2 SMNVEV (reference sequence). The V end was cut by 3 bases, the J end by 0 bases, with 9 bases between. The CDR3 length is 14 residues. DNA for the CDR3: TGTGCCAGCAGTTTTGCTGGGAGCTCCTACGAGCAGTACTTC. This encodes CASSFAGSSYEQYF.